This T cell receptor (beta chain) is from a study of T cell repertoires in cytomegalovirus infection. This clonotype has a count of ten or more. This CDR3 spans 15 amino acids. The trim removed 3 bases at V and 9 bases at J, leaving 9 bases unmatched. Using its own MiXCR run on the reads, TCRdb lists one record per CDR3 protein. The data show around 230,000 distinct CDR3 sequences, about 5.9% seen once. This clonotype was sampled from a human donor in good health (CMV status not recorded). Some clones in this sample may be carry-over from other donors' samples. Sequencing was done on a sample of PBMCs. V and J are TRBV12-3 or TRBV12-4 and TRBJ2-1; 9 bases match TRBD2. The CDR3 spells CASSLASGEVSEQFF. In DNA, the CDR3 is TGTGCCAGCAGTTTGGCTAGCGGGGAGGTTAGTGAGCAGTTCTTC.